These T cell receptor beta chains were read from a single sample in a study of blood T cell repertoires in COVID-19. Profiled with immunoSEQ multiplex PCR; TCRdb holds only in-frame clones, not every one. The table includes 290,000 or so clones, around 85% detected once. Source material: peripheral blood. These receptors all come from a man over 45 with active or convalescent COVID-19. Each CDR3 is given with its conserved first and last residue. A D gene is named only where the DNA matches it firmly. Some rows mark clone size as missing; the rest say once, few, many or name a class of expanded clone.

>TRBV4-2|TRBD2|few|TRBJ2-6
CASSQDVTSGRTGANVLTF
TGTGCCAGCAGCCAAGATGTGACTAGCGGGAGGACTGGGGCCAACGTCCTGACTTTC
>TRBV7-3|TRBD2|-|TRBJ2-4
CASSKPGGIQYF
TGTGCCAGCAGCAAGCCGGGGGGCATTCAGTACTTC
>TRBV5-4|TRBD2|-|TRBJ2-5
CASSLSGGSGETQYF
TGTGCCAGCAGCCTGAGTGGCGGGAGCGGAGAGACCCAGTACTTC
>TRBV20-1|TRBD1|-|TRBJ2-5
CSASKTGGQETQYF
TGCAGTGCTAGTAAGACAGGGGGACAAGAGACCCAGTACTTC
>TRBV12-3/TRBV12-4|-|-|TRBJ2-7
CASSSTYEQYF
TGTGCCAGCAGTTCAACCTACGAGCAGTACTTC
>TRBV10-3|TRBD2|once|TRBJ2-3
CAISGGLGLAGISDTQYF
TGTGCCATCAGTGGAGGGCTTGGACTAGCGGGAATCTCAGATACGCAGTATTTT
>TRBV7-2|-|-|TRBJ1-3
CASSLEAQKTIYF
TGTGCCAGCAGCTTAGAAGCTCAAAAAACCATATATTTT
>TRBV19|-|-|TRBJ1-6
CASQGKGDSPLHF
TGTGCCAGCCAGGGGAAGGGTGATTCACCCCTCCACTTT
>TRBV18|TRBD1|-|TRBJ1-2
CASSPGTGGRGYTF
TGTGCCAGCTCACCCGGGACAGGGGGACGTGGCTACACCTTC
>TRBV28|-|-|TRBJ2-1
CASGEYDEQFF
TGTGCCAGCGGAGAGTACGATGAGCAGTTCTTC
>TRBV3-1/TRBV3-2|-|-|TRBJ1-3
CASSQDSSGNTIYF
TGTGCCAGCAGCCAGGACAGCTCTGGAAACACCATATATTTT
>TRBV24-1|TRBD2|-|TRBJ2-3
CATSVGTSGRAPTRTDTQYF
TGTGCCACCAGTGTCGGGACTAGCGGGAGGGCCCCTACCCGCACAGATACGCAGTATTTT
>TRBV30|TRBD2|-|TRBJ2-3
CAWSVAGAGTDTQYF
TGTGCCTGGAGTGTGGCGGGAGCCGGCACAGATACGCAGTATTTT
>TRBV11-2|-|-|TRBJ1-5
CASSLGAGNQPQHF
TGTGCCAGCAGCTTAGGGGCAGGGAATCAGCCCCAGCATTTT
>TRBV27|TRBD1|-|TRBJ1-4
CASSSGGSDNEKLFF
TGTGCCAGCAGTTCAGGGGGGTCGGATAATGAAAAACTGTTTTTT
>TRBV12-3/TRBV12-4|-|-|TRBJ2-3
CASSRSTDTQYF
TGTGCCAGCAGTCGGAGCACAGATACGCAGTATTTT
>TRBV30|TRBD1|-|TRBJ1-1
CARSGQGNTEAFF
TGTGCCCGCTCGGGACAGGGGAACACTGAAGCTTTCTTT
>TRBV18|-|-|TRBJ1-3
CASSQEGVAGNTIYF
TGTGCCAGCTCTCAAGAGGGGGTCGCTGGAAACACCATATATTTT
>TRBV7-9|TRBD1|-|TRBJ1-4
CASSRGQGEKLFF
TGTGCCAGCAGCCGAGGACAGGGGGAAAAACTGTTTTTT
>TRBV9|-|-|TRBJ2-7
CASSVAAGAVYEQYF
TGTGCCAGCAGCGTGGCGGCAGGGGCGGTTTACGAGCAGTACTTC
>TRBV5-1|-|-|TRBJ2-7
CASSRITGPTSYEQYF
TGCGCCAGCAGCCGAATCACAGGTCCCACCTCCTACGAGCAGTACTTC
>TRBV2|TRBD1|-|TRBJ1-1
CASRGDRRNTEAFF
TGTGCCAGCAGGGGGGACAGGCGGAACACTGAAGCTTTCTTT
>TRBV4-3|TRBD2|-|TRBJ2-3
CASSLTSGTDTQYF
TGCGCCAGCAGCCTCACTAGCGGCACAGATACGCAGTATTTT
>TRBV18|-|-|TRBJ2-7
CASSPPAGIGSFEQYF
TGTGCCAGCTCACCACCGGCAGGGATCGGTTCGTTCGAGCAGTACTTC
>TRBV4-3|TRBD2|once|TRBJ2-3
CASSQDTGTTNTDTQYF
TGCGCCAGCAGCCAAGATACTGGGACTACAAACACAGATACGCAGTATTTT
>TRBV7-9|TRBD1|-|TRBJ1-1
CASSFYPKGKQGAKAFF
TGTGCCAGCAGTTTTTACCCAAAGGGTAAACAGGGGGCGAAAGCTTTCTTT
>TRBV29-1|-|-|TRBJ2-4
CSAQDTAKNIQYF
TGCAGCGCTCAGGACACAGCCAAAAACATTCAGTACTTC
>TRBV2|TRBD2|-|TRBJ2-1
CASKLAGEGYNEQFF
TGTGCCAGCAAACTAGCGGGAGAAGGCTACAATGAGCAGTTCTTC
>TRBV7-2|-|-|TRBJ2-5
CASSLGQSRETQYF
TGTGCCAGCAGCTTAGGACAGAGTCGAGAGACCCAGTACTTC
>TRBV4-1|TRBD2|-|TRBJ2-7
CASSQDVAGIYEQYF
TGCGCCAGCAGCCAAGATGTAGCGGGAATATACGAGCAGTACTTC
>TRBV5-6|TRBD2|-|TRBJ2-1
CASNRLAHSSYNEQFF
TGTGCCAGCAACCGACTAGCGCACAGCTCCTACAATGAGCAGTTCTTC
>TRBV7-9|-|-|TRBJ2-4
CASSLGAGLAKNIQYF
TGTGCCAGCAGCTTAGGGGCGGGTCTAGCCAAAAACATTCAGTACTTC
>TRBV7-2|-|-|TRBJ2-7
CASSLHLRGLGQYF
TGTGCCAGCAGCTTACATCTACGGGGTCTTGGGCAGTACTTC
>TRBV3-1/TRBV3-2|-|-|TRBJ2-2
CASSLNRVNTGELFF
TGTGCCAGCAGCCTTAACAGGGTAAACACCGGGGAGCTGTTTTTT
>TRBV19|TRBD1|-|TRBJ2-6
CASSNTGGAGANVLTF
TGTGCCAGTAGTAATACAGGGGGCGCTGGGGCCAACGTCCTGACTTTC
>TRBV28|TRBD2|once|TRBJ2-1
CASSLRLAREFF
TGTGCCAGCAGTTTACGACTAGCGAGGGAGTTCTTC
>TRBV6-2/TRBV6-3|TRBD2|-|TRBJ2-5
CASSPLGGRAGQETQYF
TGTGCCAGCAGTCCCCTGGGCGGGAGGGCCGGGCAAGAGACCCAGTACTTC
>TRBV19|TRBD1|-|TRBJ2-4
CASSPDPGQGATKNIQYF
TGTGCCAGTAGTCCGGACCCGGGACAGGGGGCGACCAAAAACATTCAGTACTTC
>TRBV27|TRBD1|-|TRBJ2-1
CASSLVTGTGVYNEQFF
TGTGCCAGCAGTTTAGTGACCGGGACAGGGGTCTACAATGAGCAGTTCTTC
>TRBV5-1|-|-|TRBJ2-1
CASSLEQPAGEQFF
TGCGCCAGCAGCTTGGAACAGCCCGCTGGCGAGCAGTTCTTC
>TRBV5-1|-|once|TRBJ2-7
CASSLTVGSSSYEQYF
TGCGCCAGCAGCTTAACAGTCGGATCAAGCTCCTACGAGCAGTACTTC
>TRBV10-2|-|-|TRBJ1-1
CASMRSLNTEAFF
TGCGCCAGCATGAGGTCTCTGAACACTGAAGCTTTCTTT
>TRBV7-2|-|-|TRBJ2-7
CASSLWSGSGEQYF
TGTGCCAGCAGCTTATGGTCGGGATCGGGCGAGCAGTACTTC
>TRBV7-3|-|-|TRBJ1-4
CASSLGHRGDNPNRGEKLFF
TGTGCCAGCAGCCTCGGGCATCGGGGGGACAACCCTAATAGGGGCGAAAAACTGTTTTTT
>TRBV6-5|-|-|TRBJ2-1
CASSYYDYQFF
TGTGCCAGCAGTTACTACGACTACCAGTTCTTC